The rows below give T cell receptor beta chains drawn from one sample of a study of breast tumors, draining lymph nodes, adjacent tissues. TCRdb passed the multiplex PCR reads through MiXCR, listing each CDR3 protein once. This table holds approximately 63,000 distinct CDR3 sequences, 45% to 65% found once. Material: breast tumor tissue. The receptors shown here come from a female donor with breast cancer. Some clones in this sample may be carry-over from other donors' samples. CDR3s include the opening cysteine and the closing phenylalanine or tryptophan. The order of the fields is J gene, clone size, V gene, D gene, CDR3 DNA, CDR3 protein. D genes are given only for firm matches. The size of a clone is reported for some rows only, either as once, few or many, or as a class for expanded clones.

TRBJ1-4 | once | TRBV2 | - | TGTGCCAGCAGTGGGCGGAGGGGGAATGAAAAACTGTCTTTT | CASSGRRGNEKLSF
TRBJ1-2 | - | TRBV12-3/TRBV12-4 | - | TGTGCCAGCAGCGTCCTTGGTGGCTACACCTTC | CASSVLGGYTF
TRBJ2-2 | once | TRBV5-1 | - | - | CASRPSGSYEQYFGELFF
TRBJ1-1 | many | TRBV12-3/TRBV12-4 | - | TGTGCCAGCAGTTTGTCGTTTAACACTGAAGCTTTCTTT | CASSLSFNTEAFF
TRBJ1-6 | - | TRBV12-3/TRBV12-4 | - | TGTGCCAGCAGCCTTGGACAATATAATTCACCCCTCCACTTT | CASSLGQYNSPLHF
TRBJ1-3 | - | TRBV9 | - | TGTGCCAGCAGCCCGTCGAGGGGGATCTCTGGAAACACCATATATTTT | CASSPSRGISGNTIYF
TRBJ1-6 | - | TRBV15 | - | TGTGCCACACAGAGGAGCTCCTATAATTCACCCCTCCACTTT | CATQRSSYNSPLHF
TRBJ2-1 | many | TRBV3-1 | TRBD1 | TGTGCCAGCAGCCAAGGGACAGGTCACAATGAGCAGTTCTTC | CASSQGTGHNEQFF
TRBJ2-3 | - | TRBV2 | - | TGTGCCAGCAGGGCTAGCGGCACAGATACGCAGTATTTT | CASRASGTDTQYF
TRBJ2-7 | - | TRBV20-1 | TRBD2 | TGCAGTGCTGGGGGTAGCGGGCTATCCTACGAGCAGTACTTC | CSAGGSGLSYEQYF
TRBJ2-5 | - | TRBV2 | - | TGTGCCAGCAGCGGCACTGCCCAAGAGACCCAGTACTTC | CASSGTAQETQYF
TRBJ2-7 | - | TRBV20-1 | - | TGCAGTGCTAGAGAGGGTAAGGCCAGCAATCAGTACTTC | CSAREGKASNQYF
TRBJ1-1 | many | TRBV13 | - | TGTGCCAGCAAGCCCCCGAACACTGAAGCTTTCTTT | CASKPPNTEAFF
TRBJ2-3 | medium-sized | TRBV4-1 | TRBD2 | TGCGCCAGCAGCCAGGGTCCTGAGGGCCAAGCTAGCGGGAGGCGCAGGGATACGCAGTATTTT | CASSQGPEGQASGRRRDTQYF
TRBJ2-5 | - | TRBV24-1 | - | TGTGCCATTTCTTACCAGGGGGAGGAGCAGACCCAGTACTTC | CAISYQGEEQTQYF
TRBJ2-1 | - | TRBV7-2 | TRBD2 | TGTGCCAGCAGCTTAGTCCCAGCGGGGGGGTACAATGAGCAGTTCTTC | CASSLVPAGGYNEQFF
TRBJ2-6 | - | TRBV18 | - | TGTGCCAGCTCAGATTATTTAACAGGGAGAACTGGGGCCAACGTCCTGACTTTC | CASSDYLTGRTGANVLTF
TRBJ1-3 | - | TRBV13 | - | TGTGCCAGCAGCCCACCTGGACAGTGGGTTGGAAACACCATATATTTT | CASSPPGQWVGNTIYF
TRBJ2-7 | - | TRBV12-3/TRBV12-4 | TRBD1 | TGTGCCAGCAGTCCCAAGGGGGCGAAGGAGCAGTACTTC | CASSPKGAKEQYF
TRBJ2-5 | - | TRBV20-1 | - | TGCAGTGCTAGAGATCCCGGGACCCAAGAGACCCAGTACTTC | CSARDPGTQETQYF
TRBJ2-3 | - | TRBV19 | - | TGTGCCAGTAGGGTGGGGGGCCGCACAGATACGCAGTATTTT | CASRVGGRTDTQYF
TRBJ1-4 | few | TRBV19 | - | TGTGCCAGTAGTCTAAGGGTCGGGAATGAAAAACTGTTTTTT | CASSLRVGNEKLFF
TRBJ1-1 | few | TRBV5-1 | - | TGCGCCAGCAGCTTTGGACGGCCGGGATCTGAAGCTTTCTTT | CASSFGRPGSEAFF
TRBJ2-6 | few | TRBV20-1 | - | TGCAGTGCAGGGTACAGGGACAACGTCCTGACTTTC | CSAGYRDNVLTF
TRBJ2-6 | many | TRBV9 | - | TGTGCCAGCAGCCTAGGGGGGGGAGCTGGGGCCAACGTCCTGACTTTC | CASSLGGGAGANVLTF
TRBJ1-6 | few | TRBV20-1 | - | TGCAGTGCCGGGACGGGACACTATAATTCACCCCTCCACTTT | CSAGTGHYNSPLHF
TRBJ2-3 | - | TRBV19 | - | TGTGCCAGTAGTCAAGGACAACTGACGCAGTATTTT | CASSQGQLTQYF
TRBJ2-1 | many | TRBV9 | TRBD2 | TGTGCCAGCAGCACTAGCGGCTCCTACAATGAGCAGTTCTTC | CASSTSGSYNEQFF
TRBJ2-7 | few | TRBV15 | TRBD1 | TGTGCCACCAGCAGCGACAGGGGTACCCTCCCCTACGAGCAGTACTTC | CATSSDRGTLPYEQYF
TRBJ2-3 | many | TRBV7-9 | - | TGTGCCAGCAGCACAGATACGCAGTATTTT | CASSTDTQYF
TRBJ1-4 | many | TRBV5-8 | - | TGTGCCAGCAGCTTAAACGGTGAAAAACTGTTTTTT | CASSLNGEKLFF
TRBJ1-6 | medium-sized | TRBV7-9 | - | TGTGCCAGCAGCTTAGAACAAGCCTATAATTCACCCCTCCACTTT | CASSLEQAYNSPLHF
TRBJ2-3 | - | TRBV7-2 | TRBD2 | TGTGCCAGCAGCTTTAGGGTCGGGGGGAAAGATACGCAGTATTTT | CASSFRVGGKDTQYF
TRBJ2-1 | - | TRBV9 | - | TGTGCCAGCAGTTCAGGCCCACTAGTGGTGTCCTACAATGAGCAGTTCTTC | CASSSGPLVVSYNEQFF
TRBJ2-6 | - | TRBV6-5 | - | TGTGCCAGCAGTTCCACCGAGAGGGGGGTCAGCTCTGGGGCCAACGTCCTGACTTTC | CASSSTERGVSSGANVLTF
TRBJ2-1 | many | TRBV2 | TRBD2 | TGTGCCAGCATGGCTGGGCTAGCGGGAGCCTACAATGAGCAGTTCTTC | CASMAGLAGAYNEQFF
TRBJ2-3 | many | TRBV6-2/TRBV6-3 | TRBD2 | TGTGCCAGCCGATTAGCGGGAAGCACAGATACGCAGTATTTT | CASRLAGSTDTQYF
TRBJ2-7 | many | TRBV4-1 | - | TGCGCCAGCAGCCAAGGAGGGGGGTTCTACGAGCAGTACTTC | CASSQGGGFYEQYF
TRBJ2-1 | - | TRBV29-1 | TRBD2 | TGCAGCGGGACTAGCTATGAGCAGTTCTTC | CSGTSYEQFF
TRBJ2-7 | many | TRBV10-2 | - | TGCGCCAGCAGGGTGGGGCAGGGGGGTTCCTACGAGCAGTACTTC | CASRVGQGGSYEQYF
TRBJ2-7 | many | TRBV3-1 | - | TGTGCCAGCAGTCCTCAGGTATACGGCGAGCAGTACTTC | CASSPQVYGEQYF
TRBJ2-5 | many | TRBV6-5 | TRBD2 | TGTGCCACCAGGCCTAGCGGGAGGGCCGGGGAGACCCAGTACTTC | CATRPSGRAGETQYF
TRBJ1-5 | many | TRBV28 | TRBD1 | TGTGCCAGCAGACCGGACAGGGGACCTAATCAGCCCCAGCATTTT | CASRPDRGPNQPQHF
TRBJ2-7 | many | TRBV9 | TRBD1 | TGTGCCAGCAGCTTTGGACAGGGTCCCTACGAGCAGTACTTC | CASSFGQGPYEQYF
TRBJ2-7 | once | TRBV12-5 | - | TGTGCTAGTGGTCCCCGGCTAGCTCGGAGACCAACCTACGAGCAGTACTTC | CASGPRLARRPTYEQYF
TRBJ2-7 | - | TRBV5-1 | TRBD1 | TGCGCCAGCAGCCAACCGACAGGGCCGCACGAGCAGTACTTC | CASSQPTGPHEQYF
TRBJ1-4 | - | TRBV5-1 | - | TGCGCCAGCAGCTTGGATGGGGATCCAACTAATGAAAAACTGTTTTTT | CASSLDGDPTNEKLFF
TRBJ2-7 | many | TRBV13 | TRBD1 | TGTGCCAGCAGCGAAAGACAGGGGAGCTCCTACGAGCAGTACTTC | CASSERQGSSYEQYF
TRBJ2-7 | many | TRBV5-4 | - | TGTGCCAGCAGCCGGGTGGGAGCCAAAAGCCACGAGCAGTACTTC | CASSRVGAKSHEQYF
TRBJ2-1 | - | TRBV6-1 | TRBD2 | TGTGCCAGCAGTTTAGCGGGAGATTTCAATGAGCAGTTCTTC | CASSLAGDFNEQFF
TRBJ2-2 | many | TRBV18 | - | TGTGCCAGCTCACCACAAGCTATCGGAGGAACCGGGGAGCTGTTTTTT | CASSPQAIGGTGELFF
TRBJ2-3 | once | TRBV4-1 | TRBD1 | TGCGCCAGCAGCCGCGGGGGACAGGGGGCTTCAGATACGCAGTATTTT | CASSRGGQGASDTQYF
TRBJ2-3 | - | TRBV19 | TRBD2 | TGTGCCAGTAACCCAGCGGGGGGCACAGGTACGCAGTATTTT | CASNPAGGTGTQYF
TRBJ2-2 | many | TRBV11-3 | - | TGTGCCAGCAGCTTAGACGGGCTCAAGACCGGGGAGCTGTTTTTT | CASSLDGLKTGELFF
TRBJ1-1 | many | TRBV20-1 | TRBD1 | TGCAGTGCTCGACAGGGTTGGACTGAAGCTTTCTTT | CSARQGWTEAFF
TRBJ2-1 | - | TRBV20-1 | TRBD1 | TGCAGTGCTAGAGGGGACAGGGGGAAATTAAATGAGCAGTTCTTC | CSARGDRGKLNEQFF
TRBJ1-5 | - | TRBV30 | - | TGTGCCTGGAATCTACCAACAGGTGTATCAAGGCCCCAGCATTTT | CAWNLPTGVSRPQHF